What follows is one T cell receptor (beta chain) and its context. This clone was counted a single time. The clone's antigen remains unknown. No base quality values were provided; no much bigger clone lies one nucleotide off. The Qiagen DNeasy kit was used to extract genomic DNA both from unsorted PBMCs and from the negatively selected CD4+ and CD8+ fractions. Amplification of TCR beta CDR3 regions was done by immunoSEQ multiplex PCR with primers that anneal to V and J segments. A synthetic immune receptor repertoire was used to minimize amplification bias, and any remaining bias was removed computationally after sequencing. The original methods were these. Custom Python scripts were used to quantify repertoire diversity as the Shannon entropy index. Unsorted, CD4+ and CD8+ repertoires were analyzed separately, except in combined analyses where CD4+ and CD8+ sequences were merged in silico. Clonal expansion was defined as at least a 2-fold frequency increase after treatment relative to C1D1, with a pseudocount of 0.5 for undetected baseline clones. Singleton clones were defined as clones with 0 or 1 copy at C1D1, and non-singleton clones were defined as clones with 2 or more copies. By matching protein sequences in sorted samples from the same patient, clones expanded in unsorted samples were annotated as CD4+, CD8+ or unknown. Wilcoxon tests on paired samples were used to test diversity changes from C1D1 to C4D1. TCRdb mirrors the immuneACCESS table, restricted to in-frame sequences. Some clones are absent from its copies; in checked studies, under half trace to an unresolved V gene, and the reason for the others is unknown. V and J calls and clone size are copied from that table; D and trimming were computed from the DNA. The sample table contains over 6,500 clones; only one count was recorded for over 80% of them. 30% of the sample is taken by the ten largest.

This sample's time point label indicates: cycle 4 day 1 (C4D1), after 6 weeks of nivolumab. Relapse after autologous stem cell transplantation had occurred in all trial patients, and cohorts A, B and C were distinguished by prior brentuximab vedotin exposure. The trial cohort comprised approximately 55 patients with relapsed/refractory classical Hodgkin lymphoma whose best overall responses were complete response, partial response or progressive disease. In the multi-cohort phase II CheckMate 205 trial, trial patients received single-agent nivolumab. An independent review committee assessed best overall response using the 2007 International Working Group response criteria. PBMCs from the trial were collected at three points: immediately before nivolumab initiation (C1D1), and during therapy at cycle 2 day 1 and cycle 4 day 1. After peripheral blood was drawn into 8 mL Vacutainer Cell Preparation Tubes, PBMCs were isolated by centrifugation and then cryopreserved.

This sample is drawn from a study of PD-1 blockade in classical Hodgkin lymphoma (dated by TCRdb to the early 2020s). Context from the whole study: Nivolumab dosing was 3 mg/kg intravenously every 2 weeks, continuing until either disease progression or unacceptable toxicity. The study used CyTOF and TCR beta sequencing to define a peripheral blood immune signature of response to PD-1 blockade in classical Hodgkin lymphoma.

Results and caveats for the whole study, not just this receptor: CD4+ but not CD8+ TCR diversity rose significantly by C4D1 (p=0.0027 vs p=0.16), most apparent in complete responders (p=0.02). The study was restricted to a single clinical trial cohort, and the causes of repertoire differences, possibly disease activity or prior therapy, were left undefined. Baseline diversity similar to that of newly diagnosed patients was observed in trial patients achieving complete response, whereas significantly lower diversity was observed in partial responders and progressors. Lower diversity was observed in patients in whom nivolumab was started less than 1 year after ASCT, and these patients were excluded from later analyses so that confounding by immune reconstitution would be avoided. Baseline TCR diversity was reported to be lower in newly diagnosed patients than in healthy donors and to be lower still in relapsed/refractory patients.

From a lookup of the germline V gene, CDR1 and CDR2 are SGDLS and YYNGEE. Deletion took 6 bases off V and 2 bases off J, with a span of 15 bases between the germline ends. Including the terminal cysteine and phenylalanine, the CDR3 comprises 15 residues. CDR3 DNA is the only sequence kept; it has 45 bases, read in frame from the first base. Sample: peripheral blood mononuclear cells (PBMCs), taken before the fourth cycle of nivolumab. This sequence originates from a human donor with classical Hodgkin lymphoma. The sequence links TRBV9 to TRBJ1-3; 5 matching bases give a weak D call of TRBD1. The sequenced DNA is TGTGCCAGCAAGGGGAGGGAAGGGACTGGAAACACCATATATTTT. Protein translation: CASKGREGTGNTIYF.